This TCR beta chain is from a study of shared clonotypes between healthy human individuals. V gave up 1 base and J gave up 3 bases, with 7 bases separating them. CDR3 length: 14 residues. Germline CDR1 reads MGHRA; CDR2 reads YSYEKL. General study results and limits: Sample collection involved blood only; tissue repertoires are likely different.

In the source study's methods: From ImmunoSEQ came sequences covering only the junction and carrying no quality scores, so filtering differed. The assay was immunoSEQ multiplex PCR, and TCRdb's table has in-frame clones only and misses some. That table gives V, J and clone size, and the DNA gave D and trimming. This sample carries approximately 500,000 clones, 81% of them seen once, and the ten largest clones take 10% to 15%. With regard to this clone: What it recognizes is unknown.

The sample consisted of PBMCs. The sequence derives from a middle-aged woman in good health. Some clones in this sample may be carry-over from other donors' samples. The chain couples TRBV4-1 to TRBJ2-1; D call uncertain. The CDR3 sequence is CASSQVFRYNEQFF. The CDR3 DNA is TGCGCCAGCAGCCAAGTATTCCGCTACAATGAGCAGTTCTTC.